This T cell receptor (delta chain) came from a study of γδ T cells in repeated Plasmodium falciparum infection. Study-level information: Malian children with intense seasonal malaria exposure were compared with matched Australian children. Samples were taken at baseline, before some infections, and 21 days after each. Malaria-naive adults were infected with P. falciparum NF54 four times over approximately 600 days. Study conclusions and caveats: In Vdelta2-negative, largely Vdelta1+, gammadelta repertoires, repeated controlled infections appeared to drive clonal selection waves.

TCRdb redid the clone calls on the multiplex PCR reads with CATT. Of 85,000 to 95,000 delta-chain clones in the sample, 1.4% were seen once. Flow sorting of PBMC yielded separate Vgamma9/Vdelta2+ and Vdelta2-negative gammadelta T cell populations for bulk repertoire analysis. The germline gives CDR1 TSWWSYY, CDR2 QGS. CDR3 length: 14 residues. Concerning this clone itself: As yet, its antigen is unknown. A far bigger clonotype differs at one base, so this is likely a read error. The same CDR3 arises from other DNA sequences in this sample as well.

The V and J genes are TRDV1 and TRDJ1; weak D call: TRDD3 (5 bases). The J gene, absent from TCRdb, was called here by matching the DNA to germline. This clonotype originated in a pool of human donors (malaria-infected and uninfected, not separated). The sample was gamma-delta T cells from blood. CDR3 bases: TGTGCCCTTGGGGAATGGTTTGGCGCCGATAAACTCATCTTT. Protein product: CALGEWFGADKLIF.